Listed below are T cell receptor beta chains from one sample, sequenced in a study of blood T cell repertoires in COVID-19. Sequencing used immunoSEQ multiplex PCR; TCRdb keeps in-frame clones, though not all of them. This sample yields about 34,000 clones, of which around 75% are seen a single time; about 15% belongs to the top ten. The sequencing sample was made of peripheral blood. Every receptor here comes from an elderly man with active or convalescent COVID-19. CDR3s include the opening cysteine and the closing phenylalanine or tryptophan. The order of the fields is V gene, clone size, D gene, J gene, CDR3 protein, CDR3 DNA. A D gene is named only where the DNA matches it firmly. Size values are once, few and many counts, or a class for expanded clones, and some rows have none.

V: TRBV19; size: once; D: -; J: TRBJ1-1; CDR3: CASSIDGIMNTEAFF; DNA: TGTGCCAGTAGTATCGATGGCATAATGAACACTGAAGCTTTCTTT
V: TRBV7-6; size: -; D: TRBD2; J: TRBJ2-7; CDR3: CASSFMGGDEQYF; DNA: TGTGCCAGCAGCTTTATGGGGGGGGACGAGCAGTACTTC
V: TRBV11-3; size: few; D: -; J: TRBJ2-7; CDR3: CASSPGLNYEQYF; DNA: TGTGCCAGCAGCCCCGGACTGAACTACGAGCAGTACTTC
V: TRBV19; size: -; D: -; J: TRBJ1-4; CDR3: CASSMAGHRKLFF; DNA: TGTGCCAGTAGTATGGCCGGACACCGAAAACTGTTTTTT
V: TRBV14; size: -; D: -; J: TRBJ1-2; CDR3: CASSQEPRHLGTF; DNA: TGTGCCAGCAGCCAAGAACCCAGACATCTCGGCACCTTC
V: TRBV19; size: -; D: -; J: TRBJ2-3; CDR3: CASSSPTSPISTDTQYF; DNA: TGTGCCAGTAGTTCCCCCACTAGCCCGATTAGCACAGATACGCAGTATTTT
V: TRBV15; size: once; D: -; J: TRBJ2-2; CDR3: CATSRDTGTANTGELFF; DNA: TGTGCCACCAGCAGAGATACCGGGACTGCGAACACCGGGGAGCTGTTTTTT
V: TRBV5-8; size: -; D: -; J: TRBJ2-3; CDR3: CASSSGISPDTQYF; DNA: TGTGCCAGCTCTTCCGGGATCTCCCCCGATACGCAGTATTTT
V: TRBV2; size: once; D: -; J: TRBJ2-5; CDR3: CAGGQRQETQYF; DNA: TGTGCCGGTGGACAGAGACAAGAGACCCAGTACTTC
V: TRBV28; size: once; D: -; J: TRBJ1-2; CDR3: CASSPLTGYEGYTF; DNA: TGTGCCAGCAGTCCCCTTACAGGGTACGAGGGCTACACCTTC